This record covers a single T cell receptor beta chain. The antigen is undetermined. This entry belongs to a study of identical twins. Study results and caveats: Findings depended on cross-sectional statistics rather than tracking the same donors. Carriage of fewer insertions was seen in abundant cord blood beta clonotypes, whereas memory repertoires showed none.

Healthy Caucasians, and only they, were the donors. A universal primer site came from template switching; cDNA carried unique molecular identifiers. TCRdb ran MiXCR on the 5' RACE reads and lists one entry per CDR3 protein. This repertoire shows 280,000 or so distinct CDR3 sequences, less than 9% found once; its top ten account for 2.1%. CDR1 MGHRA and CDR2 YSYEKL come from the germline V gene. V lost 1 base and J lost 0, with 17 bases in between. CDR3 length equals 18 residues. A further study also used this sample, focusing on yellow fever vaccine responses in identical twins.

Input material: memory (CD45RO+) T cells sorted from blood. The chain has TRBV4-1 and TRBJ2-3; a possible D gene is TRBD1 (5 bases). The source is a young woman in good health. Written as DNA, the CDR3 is TGCGCCAGCAGCCAAGTTCCCGACAGTCCTCCTAGCACAGATACGCAGTATTTT. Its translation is CASSQVPDSPPSTDTQYF.